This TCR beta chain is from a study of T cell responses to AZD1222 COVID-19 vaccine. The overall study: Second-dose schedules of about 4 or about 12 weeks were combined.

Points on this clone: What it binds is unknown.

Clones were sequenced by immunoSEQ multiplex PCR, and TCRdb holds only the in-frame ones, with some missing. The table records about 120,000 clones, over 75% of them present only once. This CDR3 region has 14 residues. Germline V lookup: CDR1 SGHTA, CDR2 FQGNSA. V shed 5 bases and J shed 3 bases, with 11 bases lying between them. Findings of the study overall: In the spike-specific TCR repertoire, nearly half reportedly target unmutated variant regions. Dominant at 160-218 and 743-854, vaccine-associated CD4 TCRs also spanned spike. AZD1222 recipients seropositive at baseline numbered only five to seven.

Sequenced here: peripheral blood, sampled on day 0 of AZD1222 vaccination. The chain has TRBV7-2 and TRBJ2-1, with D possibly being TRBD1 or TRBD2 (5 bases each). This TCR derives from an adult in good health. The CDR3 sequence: CASSNRDGYNEQFF. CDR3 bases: TGTGCCAGCAGCAACCGGGACGGCTACAATGAGCAGTTCTTC.